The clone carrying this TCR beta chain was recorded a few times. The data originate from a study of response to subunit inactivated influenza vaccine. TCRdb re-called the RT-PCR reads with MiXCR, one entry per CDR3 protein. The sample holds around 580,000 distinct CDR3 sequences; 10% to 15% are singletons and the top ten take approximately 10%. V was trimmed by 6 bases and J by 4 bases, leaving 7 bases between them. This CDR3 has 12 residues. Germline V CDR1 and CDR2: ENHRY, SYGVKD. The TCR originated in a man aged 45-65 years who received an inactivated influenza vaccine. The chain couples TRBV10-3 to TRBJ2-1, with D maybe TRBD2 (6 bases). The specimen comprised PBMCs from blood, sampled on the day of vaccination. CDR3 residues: CAIRDYYNEQFF. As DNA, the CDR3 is TGTGCCATCAGGGACTATTACAATGAGCAGTTCTTC.